This TCR beta chain comes out of a study of shared clonotypes between healthy human individuals. Broader study findings: Rarefaction gave evidence that sorted-subset sequencing remained incomplete despite large depth. Around 5% was the fraction of naive CD4 clonotypes found shared across several donors.

This table comes from immunoSEQ multiplex PCR, and its TCRdb copy is limited to in-frame clones, with some not included. Of a few million clones in the sample, roughly 92% were seen once. Healthy and HIV-negative, the adult donors had no recent acute infections or vaccinations. Negatively enriched CD4+ T cells were divided by CD45RA into naive and memory. On this clone itself: Its antigen is still unknown. Other nucleotide sequences from this sample produce the same CDR3.

Looked up from germline, CDR1 is SGHAT and CDR2 is FQNNGV. V lost 6 bases and J 2 bases, leaving 13 bases between the germline ends. This CDR3 is 15 amino acids long. This chain uses TRBV11-2 with TRBJ2-2; D remains ambiguous. The TCR was taken from a man aged 18 to 29 in good health. The sequencing sample was made of naive CD4+ T cells sorted from blood. Indicated subset: CD45RA+ positively selected. CDR3: CASSTRGSNTGELFF. CDR3 nucleotides: TGTGCCAGCAGTACCCGCGGCAGCAACACCGGGGAGCTGTTTTTT.